This section outlines one TCR beta chain sequence together with its context. Its antigen is unidentified. The entry originates in a study of vaccination and CD4 T cells after COVID-19. Time point meaning: late sampling 161 to 241 days after vaccination in a few convalescent patients. Treatment given: approximately nine-day PBMC culture with coronavirus spike peptide pools or control peptides (ViraFEST assay). Half of the medium was exchanged for fresh IL-2 medium, first on day 3 and then on day 7. With the Oncomine TCR Beta short-read assay, DNA from cultured CD4+ T cells was sequenced. MiXCR, applied by TCRdb to the PCR reads, yields one record per CDR3 protein. The table has 15,000 to 20,000 distinct CDR3 sequences, under 55% seen once. The CDR3 totals 10 residues. Germline CDR1 reads MRHNA; CDR2 reads SNTAGT. Trimming pared 11 bases from V and 7 bases from J, leaving 11 bases between.

The TCR was taken from a human donor who had recovered from COVID-19. This sequence joins TRBV6-4 and TRBJ1-2; the D is unclear. This specimen consisted of CD4+ T cells from blood, cultured in vitro, obtained about 7 months after SARS-CoV-2 vaccination. The DNA of the CDR3 is TGTGCCCCCCGAGTTAGTGGCTACACCTTC. Translation: CAPRVSGYTF.